The present entry profiles one T cell receptor beta chain with its context. The sample comes from a study of OX40 agonist ivuxolimab in advanced cancers. Between the trimmed V and J ends, which lost 0 bases and 2 bases, there was a span of 25 bases. Germline loops: CDR1 KGHSH, CDR2 LQKENI. CDR3 size: 20 residues. The repertoire was sequenced with immunoSEQ multiplex PCR; TCRdb's copy has only in-frame clones and lacks some. The sample lists 57,000 or so clones; roughly 89% were seen once. The chain uses TRBV18 and TRBJ1-1; D may be TRBD1 (6 bases). The material was CD4+ or CD8+ T cells sorted from blood, obtained in a trial of the OX40 agonist ivuxolimab. The source of this sequence is an adult with an advanced solid tumor such as melanoma, head and neck, liver or kidney cancer. CDR3 region: CASSPPSKARADRRNTEAFF. CDR3 in DNA: TGTGCCAGCTCACCACCGTCTAAAGCTCGGGCCGACAGGCGTAACACTGAAGCTTTCTTT. Variable domain in full (rest from reference TRBV18 and TRBJ1-1): NAGVMQNPRHLVRRRGQEARLRCSPMKGHSHVYWYRQLPEEGLKFMVYLQKENIIDESGMPKERFSAEFPKEGPSILRIQQVVRGDSAAYFCASSPPSKARADRRNTEAFFGQGTRLTVV.